A selection of T cell receptor beta chains follows, all from one sample in a study of CD8 T cells in ankylosing spondylitis. Using its own MiXCR run on the 5' RACE reads, TCRdb lists one record per CDR3 protein. The data hold approximately 220,000 distinct CDR3 sequences, with around 19% observed a single time. Sequenced: blood, either unsorted or a sorted T cell fraction (not recorded which). Receptors originate from a male donor with ankylosing spondylitis. Both conserved end residues are part of each CDR3. A D gene is named only where the DNA matches it firmly. The size entry is marked missing in some rows and otherwise reads once, few, many or a size class.

TRBJ2-7 | TRBD2 | - | TRBV5-1 | CASSLGRSGRVDEQYF | TGCGCCAGCAGCTTGGGGAGGAGCGGGAGGGTTGACGAGCAGTACTTC
TRBJ2-7 | - | few | TRBV7-9 | CASRDAYEQYF | TGTGCCAGCAGGGACGCCTACGAGCAGTACTTC
TRBJ1-1 | TRBD1 | many | TRBV27 | CASSPGGNTEAFF | TGTGCCAGCAGTCCAGGGGGAAACACTGAAGCTTTCTTT
TRBJ2-1 | - | - | TRBV4-1 | CASSRGDGSSYDEQFF | TGCGCCAGCAGCCGCGGAGATGGTTCGTCGTACGATGAGCAGTTCTTC
TRBJ2-1 | - | many | TRBV29-1 | CSVERAGTPYNEQFF | TGCAGCGTTGAAAGGGCGGGGACCCCCTACAATGAGCAGTTCTTC
TRBJ2-5 | - | - | TRBV4-1 | CASSQDRGYQETQYF | TGCGCCAGCAGCCAAGATCGGGGGTACCAAGAGACCCAGTACTTC
TRBJ2-7 | TRBD1 | - | TRBV5-1 | CASSFTGDEQYF | TGCGCCAGCAGCTTTACAGGGGACGAGCAGTACTTC
TRBJ2-1 | - | many | TRBV7-9 | CASSLNIRDRHNEQFF | TGTGCCAGCAGCTTAAACATCAGGGACCGCCACAATGAGCAGTTCTTC
TRBJ2-3 | - | few | TRBV12-3/TRBV12-4 | CASSLEVTQYF | TGTGCCAGCAGTTTAGAAGTAACGCAGTATTTT
TRBJ2-1 | - | few | TRBV29-1 | CSVGGDEQFF | TGCAGCGTTGGGGGGGATGAGCAGTTCTTC
TRBJ2-3 | - | - | TRBV27 | CASRAGGGLTDTQYF | TGTGCCAGCAGGGCGGGTGGCGGCCTCACAGATACGCAGTATTTT
TRBJ2-2 | TRBD1 | few | TRBV10-1 | CASSESPGGNTGELFF | TGCGCCAGCAGTGAGTCTCCAGGGGGGAACACCGGGGAGCTGTTTTTT
TRBJ2-7 | - | many | TRBV5-1 | CASSPVQDMGSYEQYF | TGCGCCAGCAGCCCGGTTCAGGACATGGGATCCTACGAGCAGTACTTC
TRBJ2-1 | TRBD2 | - | TRBV4-3 | CASSQDRTGTSGNNEQFF | TGCGCCAGCAGCCAAGACCGAACCGGGACTAGCGGGAACAATGAGCAGTTCTTC
TRBJ2-3 | TRBD2 | - | TRBV12-3/TRBV12-4 | CASSGLAATDTQYF | TGTGCCAGCAGTGGGCTAGCGGCCACAGATACGCAGTATTTT
TRBJ2-3 | - | - | TRBV7-2 | CASSLLTTDTQYF | TGTGCCAGCAGCTTACTGACCACAGATACGCAGTATTTT
TRBJ2-2 | - | few | TRBV11-3 | CATADSNTGELFF | TGTGCCACCGCGGACTCGAACACCGGGGAGCTGTTTTTT
TRBJ2-7 | - | few | TRBV27 | CASKGGSHYEQYF | TGTGCCTCGAAGGGGGGCAGTCACTACGAGCAGTACTTC
TRBJ2-7 | TRBD2 | - | TRBV13 | CASSSRTSSYYEQYF | TGTGCCAGCAGCTCCCGGACTAGCAGCTACTACGAGCAGTACTTC
TRBJ2-5 | TRBD2 | - | TRBV5-6 | CASSRLAGDGETQYF | TGTGCCAGCAGCCGCCTAGCGGGAGATGGTGAGACCCAGTACTTC
TRBJ2-7 | - | many | TRBV5-1 | CASSTETGFYEQYF | TGCGCCAGCAGCACAGAGACGGGGTTTTACGAGCAGTACTTC
TRBJ1-3 | - | many | TRBV30 | CAWKGPGGGNTIYF | TGTGCCTGGAAAGGGCCGGGGGGAGGAAACACCATATATTTT
TRBJ2-7 | - | - | TRBV12-3/TRBV12-4 | CASSLDSREQYF | TGTGCCAGCAGTTTGGACAGTCGGGAGCAGTACTTC
TRBJ1-6 | - | - | TRBV11-2 | CASSLDGGWASPLHF | TGTGCCAGCAGCTTAGATGGGGGGTGGGCTTCACCCCTCCACTTT
TRBJ2-1 | TRBD2 | few | TRBV9 | CASSLTLAGGFNEQFF | TGTGCCAGCAGCCTCACTCTAGCGGGGGGATTTAATGAGCAGTTCTTC
TRBJ2-7 | TRBD1 | - | TRBV7-6 | CASSHRDSPYEQYF | TGTGCCAGCAGCCACCGGGACAGTCCCTACGAGCAGTACTTC
TRBJ1-6 | TRBD1 | - | TRBV7-8 | CASSYGTGHNSPLHF | TGTGCCAGCAGCTATGGGACAGGGCATAATTCACCCCTCCACTTT
TRBJ1-2 | - | few | TRBV7-8 | CASSINSGGVRGYTF | TGTGCCAGCAGCATTAACTCCGGGGGGGTGAGGGGCTACACCTTC
TRBJ2-4 | - | few | TRBV3-1 | CASSLWTQNIQYF | TGTGCCAGCAGCCTATGGACCCAAAACATTCAGTACTTC
TRBJ2-7 | - | few | TRBV6-5 | CASSYSLTGLLSYEQYF | TGTGCCAGCAGTTACTCGCTGACCGGCCTATTATCGTACGAGCAGTACTTC
TRBJ1-1 | TRBD1 | few | TRBV30 | CAWKSRQGPNTEAFF | TGTGCCTGGAAGTCACGACAGGGGCCGAACACTGAAGCTTTCTTT
TRBJ2-2 | - | - | TRBV6-1 | CASSPGQEGWELFF | TGTGCCAGCAGTCCAGGACAGGAGGGATGGGAGCTGTTTTTT
TRBJ2-3 | - | - | TRBV29-1 | CSVRAPRGDTQYF | TGCAGCGTTCGGGCACCCCGAGGGGATACGCAGTATTTT
TRBJ2-1 | TRBD2 | many | TRBV3-1 | CASSQDAPSGAHEQFF | TGTGCCAGCAGCCAAGATGCGCCTAGCGGGGCCCATGAGCAGTTCTTC
TRBJ1-1 | - | - | TRBV29-1 | CSVEPGGRTEAFF | TGCAGCGTTGAACCGGGGGGCCGGACTGAAGCTTTCTTT
TRBJ2-5 | - | - | TRBV7-9 | CASSLTGLSETQYF | TGTGCCAGCAGCTTGACCGGATTGTCGGAGACCCAGTACTTC
TRBJ2-7 | - | - | TRBV9 | CASSAGTNLHEQYF | TGTGCCAGCAGCGCCGGGACAAACCTTCACGAGCAGTACTTC
TRBJ2-7 | - | few | TRBV12-5 | CASGSDGYEQYF | TGTGCTAGTGGTTCGGACGGCTACGAGCAGTACTTC
TRBJ2-6 | - | - | TRBV6-2/TRBV6-3 | CASKLTSGANVLTF | TGTGCCAGCAAGCTGACCTCTGGGGCCAACGTCCTGACTTTC
TRBJ2-5 | TRBD1 | many | TRBV29-1 | CSVLGTDFKETQYF | TGCAGCGTCTTAGGGACAGACTTTAAAGAGACCCAGTACTTC
TRBJ1-6 | - | - | TRBV9 | CASSGLNSPLHF | TGTGCCAGCAGCGGACTTAATTCACCCCTCCACTTT
TRBJ2-7 | - | - | TRBV5-1 | CASSLTEGSSYEQYF | TGCGCCAGCAGCTTGACAGAGGGAAGCTCCTACGAGCAGTACTTC
TRBJ2-7 | - | few | TRBV7-2 | CASSSSGNTYEQYF | TGTGCCAGCAGCTCAAGCGGCAATACCTACGAGCAGTACTTC
TRBJ1-1 | - | - | TRBV11-2 | CASSFWSETEAFF | TGTGCCAGCAGCTTCTGGAGCGAGACTGAAGCTTTCTTT
TRBJ2-7 | - | few | TRBV4-1 | CASRQGLGSEQYF | TGCGCCAGCAGACAAGGGCTGGGTTCCGAGCAGTACTTC
TRBJ2-7 | - | few | TRBV28 | CASSFEAKQYF | TGTGCCAGCAGTTTTGAGGCGAAGCAGTACTTC
TRBJ2-3 | TRBD2 | many | TRBV3-1 | CASSQDRGDSGISTDTQYF | TGTGCCAGCAGCCAAGATCGTGGTGATAGCGGGATTAGCACAGATACGCAGTATTTT
TRBJ2-3 | - | few | TRBV6-1 | CASNGPDSTDTQYF | TGTGCCAGCAACGGTCCTGATAGCACAGATACGCAGTATTTT